This T cell receptor (beta chain) stems from a study of blood T cell repertoires in COVID-19. Study-level background: Italy, Spain and the United States were the sources of the convalescent and acute COVID-19 samples.

Original methodology: Amplified reference gene primers provided the basis for estimating nucleated cell counts. Assay used: immunoSEQ multiplex PCR; TCRdb lists only in-frame clones, some missing. That table gives V, J and clone size, and the DNA gave D and trimming. The sample has about 120,000 clones, roughly 83% seen once. The CDR3 sequence is 12 residues long. Germline V CDR1 and CDR2: MNHEY, SVGEGT. V gave up 4 bases and J gave up 5 bases, with 9 bases separating them. This clonotype originated in a woman older than 75 with acute or convalescent COVID-19. The chain combines TRBV6-2 or TRBV6-3 with TRBJ2-7, with D maybe TRBD1 (6 bases). The sequenced sample consisted of peripheral blood. This CDR3 reads CASSFYRDEQYF. The CDR3 region has the DNA TGTGCCAGCAGTTTCTACAGGGACGAGCAGTACTTC.